A single sample gave rise to the 17 T cell receptor beta chains below, sequenced in a study of PD-L1 blockade in urothelial cancer. Clones were sequenced by immunoSEQ multiplex PCR, and TCRdb holds only the in-frame ones, with some missing. The profile shows about 37,000 clones, 82% of them singletons. The sequencing used PBMCs, collected around atezolizumab (anti-PD-L1) treatment. These receptors were taken from a man aged 55 to 69 with urothelial cancer.

This clone showed up just once. The V gene is TRBV11-2, the J gene TRBJ2-7, with 9 bases that match TRBD1. The germline V gene encodes CDR1 SGHAT and CDR2 FQNNGV. The CDR3 spans 15 residues. V lost 6 bases and J lost 2; bases outside the gene matches: 8. The CDR3 protein is CASSLSGTGTYEQYF. CDR3 nucleotide sequence: TGTGCCAGCAGTCTCTCCGGGACAGGGACCTACGAGCAGTACTTC.

The V call is TRBV6-5, the J call TRBJ2-5; 8 nucleotides line up with TRBD1. CDR3 length: 15 residues. Germline CDR1 reads MNHEY; CDR2 reads SVGAGI. V lost 0 bases and J lost 2; bases outside the gene matches: 2. This CDR3 reads CASSYSGQAQETQYF. CDR3 DNA: TGTGCCAGCAGTTACTCGGGACAGGCACAAGAGACCCAGTACTTC.

The V call is TRBV4-2, the J call TRBJ1-3; D might be TRBD1 (5 bases). Germline V CDR1 and CDR2: LGHNA, YNFKEQ. This CDR3 is 17 amino acids long. Trimming removed 3 bases at V and 0 bases at J, with 15 bases between. In DNA, the CDR3 is TGTGCCAGCAGCCAGATACAGGCTCCGATCTCTGGAAACACCATATATTTT. Its protein is CASSQIQAPISGNTIYF.

The CDR3 bases are TGTGCCAGCAGCTTAGGAGCTAACTATGGCTACACCTTC. Translation gives CASSLGANYGYTF. V is TRBV7-2 and J is TRBJ1-2; D is undetermined. The germline gives CDR1 SGHTA, CDR2 FQGNSA. Trimming removed 1 base from V and 0 bases from J, with 3 bases in between. The CDR3 extends over 13 amino acids.

The genes are TRBV20-1 and TRBJ2-5; tentative D call: TRBD1 (5 bases). Germline V gives CDR1 DFQATT, CDR2 SNEGSKA (reference sequence). CDR3 length equals 11 residues. With 7 bases removed from V and 7 bases from J, the gap between germline ends came to 13 bases. In DNA form, the CDR3 reads TGCAGTGGCGACAGTATCGGGACCCAGTACTTC. It yields the protein CSGDSIGTQYF.

The chain carries TRBV27 and TRBJ1-1, with TRBD1 as a possible D gene (5 bases). The CDR3 consists of 15 residues. Trimming shortened V by 2 bases and J by 2 bases, and 12 bases separated the two germline ends. Germline V gene data show CDR1 as MNHEY and CDR2 as SMNVEV (reference sequence). The CDR3 here is CASSLLGQPNTEAFF. Here the CDR3 DNA reads TGTGCCAGCAGTTTACTTGGACAACCCAACACTGAAGCTTTCTTT.

This chain uses TRBV7-2 with TRBJ2-5, with D perhaps TRBD2 (5 bases). The CDR3 totals 15 residues. The V end lost 1 base, the J end lost 3 bases, and 12 bases lay between the germline ends. Per germline, CDR1 SGHTA and CDR2 FQGNSA. This CDR3 is CASSLGGRVEETQYF. The CDR3 DNA reads as TGTGCCAGCAGCTTAGGAGGGCGGGTAGAAGAGACCCAGTACTTC.

Regarding this clone: The sample holds other DNA sequences that translate to the same CDR3. CDR3 residues: CAWSPPPGQSNTEAFF. The DNA of the CDR3 is TGTGCCTGGAGCCCCCCCCCGGGACAGTCGAACACTGAAGCTTTCTTT. The chain is built from TRBV30 and TRBJ1-1, with 7 bases identical to TRBD1. The germline gives CDR1 GTSNPN, CDR2 SVGIG (reference sequence). CDR3 length: 16 amino acids. J gave up 1 base and V 3 bases, and 11 bases lay outside the gene matches.

This clone was detected once. The chain employs TRBV28 and TRBJ2-3, with 7 bases matching TRBD1. With 2 bases clipped from V and 9 bases from J, the junction kept 2 bases outside the gene matches. Germline CDR1 reads MDHEN; CDR2 reads SYDVKM. CDR3 length: 12 residues. The chain's CDR3 is CASSLQGETQYF. CDR3 nucleotides: TGTGCCAGCAGTTTACAGGGGGAGACGCAGTATTTT.

The chain uses TRBV30 and TRBJ1-1, with a tentative D call TRBD1 (5 bases). CDR3 length: 11 residues. The germline gives CDR1 GTSNPN, CDR2 SVGIG (reference sequence). Trimming removed 1 base at V and 11 bases at J, with 11 bases between. The DNA for the CDR3 is TGTGCCTGGAGTGGAAGCGGGGCGGCTTTCTTT. Translation: CAWSGSGAAFF.

The rearrangement links TRBV5-5 to TRBJ1-3; the D is unclear. CDR3 length: 14 amino acids. Germline V gives CDR1 SGHKS, CDR2 YYEKEE (reference sequence). Trimming stripped 2 bases from V and 0 bases from J, with 6 bases between. CDR3 loop: CASSLVSSGNTIYF. The CDR3 DNA reads TGTGCCAGCAGCTTAGTTAGCTCTGGAAACACCATATATTTT.

The genes are TRBV7-9 and TRBJ2-7, with TRBD2 as a possible D gene (5 bases). Trimming removed 5 bases from V and 6 bases from J, with 14 bases in between. This CDR3 comprises 13 residues. Germline CDR1 reads SEHNR; CDR2 reads FQNEAQ (reference sequence). The CDR3, as DNA: TGTGCCAGCAGCCCCTCGTCCCGGGGCGAGCAGTACTTC. Translated, it gives CASSPSSRGEQYF.

The V gene is TRBV27, the J gene TRBJ2-5; 10 bases map to TRBD2. The ends lost 5 bases at V and 4 bases at J; junction bases unmatched: 7. The CDR3 contains 15 residues. Per the germline V gene, CDR1 is MNHEY and CDR2 is SMNVEV (reference sequence). The DNA for the CDR3 is TGTGCCAGCAGTCTCAGCGGGGGGGCCCCAGAGACCCAGTACTTC. Amino acids: CASSLSGGAPETQYF.

This chain joins TRBV9 and TRBJ1-1; 8 bases are shared with TRBD1. Unmatched junction bases numbered 7, after V lost 3 bases and J lost 3 bases. The germline V gene has CDR1 SGDLS and CDR2 YYNGEE. This CDR3 is built from 15 residues. Here the CDR3 DNA reads TGTGCCAGCAGCGAACAGGGGGTGTTAGACACTGAAGCTTTCTTT. Its protein product is CASSEQGVLDTEAFF.

Here the CDR3 reads CASSSDRQETQYF. The CDR3 DNA sequence: TGTGCCAGCTCATCCGACAGACAAGAGACCCAGTACTTC. The chain has TRBV18 and TRBJ2-5; perhaps TRBD1 as D (5 bases). CDR1 is KGHSH, CDR2 LQKENI, per germline. Trimming removed 5 bases at V and 2 bases at J, with 9 bases between. CDR3 size: 13 residues.

This clone has only a few counts. The rearrangement links TRBV5-1 to TRBJ1-6; 8 bases fit TRBD1. This CDR3 is 14 amino acids long. In germline, CDR1 is SGHRS, CDR2 YFSETQ. The V and J ends lost 1 base and 7 bases, in that order; junction bases with no gene match: 1. The CDR3 sequence: CASSLQGANSPLHF. The CDR3 nucleotides read TGCGCCAGCAGCTTGCAGGGGGCGAATTCACCCCTCCACTTT.

The gene calls are TRBV23-1 and TRBJ2-7; possibly TRBD1 for D (7 bases). TRBV23-1 is flagged as an ORF with uncertain function. Trimming removed 4 bases at V and 2 bases at J, with 21 bases between. This CDR3 has 17 amino acids. Written as DNA, the CDR3 is TGCGCCAGCAGTCCGGCCCCGCGGGACAGAGTTACCTACGAGCAGTACTTC. It encodes CASSPAPRDRVTYEQYF.